This T cell receptor (beta chain) was profiled in a study of response to subunit inactivated influenza vaccine. Study findings and constraints: The authors suggested that few new T cells are recruited per seasonal influenza vaccination.

This clonotype was seen more than once but under ten times. No antigen is known for it. In TCRdb, the RT-PCR reads were re-called with MiXCR into one record per CDR3 protein. This sample has 600,000 to 850,000 distinct CDR3 sequences; less than 15% occur once, and the top ten carry less than 9%. The CDR3 totals 13 residues. CDR1 and CDR2 from the germline V gene are MNHEY and SMNVEV (reference sequence). V was shortened by 6 bases and J by 7 bases, with 13 bases between the two germline ends. Sequencing was performed on PBMCs from blood, taken around two weeks before vaccination. This sequence originates from a man aged 50-59 years who received an inactivated influenza vaccine. The chain links TRBV27 to TRBJ2-1; the D is unclear. DNA for the CDR3: TGTGCCAGCAGGCCGTCCGGTGGGAATGAGCAGTTCTTC. Translated: CASRPSGGNEQFF.